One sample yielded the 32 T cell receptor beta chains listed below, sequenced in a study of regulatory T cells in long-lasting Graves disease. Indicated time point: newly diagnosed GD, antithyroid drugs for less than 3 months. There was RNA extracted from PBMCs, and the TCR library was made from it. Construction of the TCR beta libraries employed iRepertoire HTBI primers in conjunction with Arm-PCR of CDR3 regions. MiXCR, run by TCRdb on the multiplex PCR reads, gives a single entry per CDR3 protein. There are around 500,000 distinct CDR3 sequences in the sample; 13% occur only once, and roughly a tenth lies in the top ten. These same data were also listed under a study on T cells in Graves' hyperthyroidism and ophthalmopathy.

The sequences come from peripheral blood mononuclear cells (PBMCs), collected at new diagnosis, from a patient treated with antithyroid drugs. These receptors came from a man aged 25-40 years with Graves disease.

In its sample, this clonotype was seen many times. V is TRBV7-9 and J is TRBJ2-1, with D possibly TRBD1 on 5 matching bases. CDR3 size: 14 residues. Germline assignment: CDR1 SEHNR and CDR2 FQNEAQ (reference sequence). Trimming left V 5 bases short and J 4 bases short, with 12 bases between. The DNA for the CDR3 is TGTGCCAGCAGCCCTCGACAGATTTACAATGAGCAGTTCTTC. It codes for CASSPRQIYNEQFF.

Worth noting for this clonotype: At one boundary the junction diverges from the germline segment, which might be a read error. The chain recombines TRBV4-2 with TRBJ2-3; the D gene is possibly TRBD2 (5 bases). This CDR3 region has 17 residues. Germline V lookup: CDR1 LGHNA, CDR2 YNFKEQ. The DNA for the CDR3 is TGTGCCAGCAGCCAAGAGGATCTAGGACTGAGCATAGATACGCAGTATTTT. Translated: CASSQEDLGLSIDTQYF.

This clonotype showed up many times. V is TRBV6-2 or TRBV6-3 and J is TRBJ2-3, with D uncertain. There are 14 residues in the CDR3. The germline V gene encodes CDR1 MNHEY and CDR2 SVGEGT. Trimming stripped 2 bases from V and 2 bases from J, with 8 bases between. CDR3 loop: CASSYRLNTDTQYF. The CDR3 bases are TGTGCCAGCAGTTACAGGCTGAACACAGATACGCAGTATTTT.

As DNA, the CDR3 is TGTGCCAGCAGCCACGGACAGGGGGATGGATTCTACACCTTC. It translates to CASSHGQGDGFYTF. The chain carries TRBV4-2 and TRBJ1-2; TRBD1 matches 10 bases. The V segment lost 3 bases and the J segment 10 bases; nucleotides outside the gene matches: 8. The CDR3 has 14 residues. The germline CDR1 and CDR2 sequences are LGHNA and YNFKEQ.

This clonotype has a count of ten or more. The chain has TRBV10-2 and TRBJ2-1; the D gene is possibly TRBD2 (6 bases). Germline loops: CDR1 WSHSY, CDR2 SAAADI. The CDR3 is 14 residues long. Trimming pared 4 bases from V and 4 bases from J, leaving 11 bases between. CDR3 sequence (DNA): TGCGCCAGCAGTGCGACGGGAGATTACAATGAGCAGTTCTTC. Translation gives CASSATGDYNEQFF.

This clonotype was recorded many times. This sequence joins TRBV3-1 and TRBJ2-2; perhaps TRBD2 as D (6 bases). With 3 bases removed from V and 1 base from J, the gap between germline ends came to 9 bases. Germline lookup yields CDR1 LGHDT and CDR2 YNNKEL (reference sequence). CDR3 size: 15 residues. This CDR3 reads CASSQGTWNTGELFF. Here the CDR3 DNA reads TGTGCCAGCAGCCAGGGGACTTGGAACACCGGGGAGCTGTTTTTT. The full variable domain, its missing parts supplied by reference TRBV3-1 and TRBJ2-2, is DTAVSQTPKYLVTQMGNDKSIKCEQNLGHDTMYWYKQDSKKFLKIMFSYNNKELIINETVPNRFSPKSPDKAHLNLHINSLELGDSAVYFCASSQGTWNTGELFFGEGSRLTVL.

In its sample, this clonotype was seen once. The CDR3 nucleotides are TGTGCCAGCAGCCCGGTGGTAGCGGGACTCGAGCAGTACTTC. It translates to CASSPVVAGLEQYF. The V gene is TRBV3-1, the J gene TRBJ2-7; 8 positions agree with TRBD2. CDR1 and CDR2 (germline): LGHDT, YNNKEL (reference sequence). This CDR3 spans 14 amino acids. The trim removed 4 bases at V and 6 bases at J, leaving 8 bases unmatched.

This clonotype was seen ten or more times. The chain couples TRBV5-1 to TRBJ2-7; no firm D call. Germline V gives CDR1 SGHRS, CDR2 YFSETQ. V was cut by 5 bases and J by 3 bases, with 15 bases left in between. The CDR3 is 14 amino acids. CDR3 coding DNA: TGCGCCAGCAGGTTCGGCGGAATAGACTACGAGCAGTACTTC. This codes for CASRFGGIDYEQYF.

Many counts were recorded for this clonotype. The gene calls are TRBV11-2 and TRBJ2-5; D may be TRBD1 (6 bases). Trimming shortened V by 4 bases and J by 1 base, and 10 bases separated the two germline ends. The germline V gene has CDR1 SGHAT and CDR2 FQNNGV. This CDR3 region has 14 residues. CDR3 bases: TGTGCCAGCAGCTCGGGACACCGCCAAGAGACCCAGTACTTC. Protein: CASSSGHRQETQYF.

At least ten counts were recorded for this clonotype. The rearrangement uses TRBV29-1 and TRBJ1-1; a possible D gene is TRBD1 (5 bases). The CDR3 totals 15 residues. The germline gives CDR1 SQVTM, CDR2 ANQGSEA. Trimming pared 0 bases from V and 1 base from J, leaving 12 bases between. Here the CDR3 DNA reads TGCAGCGTTGAAGATGGGTCGGGGCGGAACACTGAAGCTTTCTTT. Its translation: CSVEDGSGRNTEAFF.

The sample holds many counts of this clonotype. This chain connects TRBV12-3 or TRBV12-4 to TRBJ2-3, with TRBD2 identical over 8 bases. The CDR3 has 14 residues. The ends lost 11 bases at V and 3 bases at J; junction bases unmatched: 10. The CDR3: CAGSRTSRTDTQYF. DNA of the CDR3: TGTGCCGGGTCTCGGACTAGCAGGACAGATACGCAGTATTTT.

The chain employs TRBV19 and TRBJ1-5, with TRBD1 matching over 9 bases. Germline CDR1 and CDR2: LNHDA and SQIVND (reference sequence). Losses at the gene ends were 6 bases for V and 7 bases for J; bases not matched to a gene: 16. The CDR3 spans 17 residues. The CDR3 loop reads CASSPGLLTGGRQPQHF. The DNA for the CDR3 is TGTGCCAGTAGCCCGGGATTGCTAACAGGGGGCAGACAGCCCCAGCATTTT.

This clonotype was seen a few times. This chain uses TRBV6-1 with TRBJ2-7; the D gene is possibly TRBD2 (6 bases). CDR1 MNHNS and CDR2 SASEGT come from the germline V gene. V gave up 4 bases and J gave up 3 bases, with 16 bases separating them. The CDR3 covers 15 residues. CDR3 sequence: CASSANRDSYYEQYF. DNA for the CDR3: TGTGCCAGCAGTGCTAACCGGGACTCGTACTACGAGCAGTACTTC.

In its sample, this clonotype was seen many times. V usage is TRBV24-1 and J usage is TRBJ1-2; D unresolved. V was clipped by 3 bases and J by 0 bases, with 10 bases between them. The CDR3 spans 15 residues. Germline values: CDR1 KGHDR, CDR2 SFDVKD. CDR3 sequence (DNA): TGTGCCACCAGTGATCCCCGAGGGCCTAACTATGGCTACACCTTC. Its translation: CATSDPRGPNYGYTF.

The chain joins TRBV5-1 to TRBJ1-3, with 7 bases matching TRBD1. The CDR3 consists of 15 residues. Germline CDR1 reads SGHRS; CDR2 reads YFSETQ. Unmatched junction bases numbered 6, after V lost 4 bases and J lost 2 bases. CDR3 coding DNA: TGCGCCAGCAGCGCGTCAGGGGGTGCTGGAAACACCATATATTTT. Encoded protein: CASSASGGAGNTIYF.

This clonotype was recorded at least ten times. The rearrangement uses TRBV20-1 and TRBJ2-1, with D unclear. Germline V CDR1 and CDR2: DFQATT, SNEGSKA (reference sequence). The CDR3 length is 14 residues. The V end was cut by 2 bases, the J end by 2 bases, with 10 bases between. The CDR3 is CSARSRITYNEQFF. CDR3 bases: TGCAGTGCTAGATCGCGGATTACCTACAATGAGCAGTTCTTC.

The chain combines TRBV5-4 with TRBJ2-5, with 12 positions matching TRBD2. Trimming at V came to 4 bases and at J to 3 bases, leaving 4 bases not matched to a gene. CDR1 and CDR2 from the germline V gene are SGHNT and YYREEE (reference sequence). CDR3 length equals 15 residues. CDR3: CASSQRTSGEETQYF. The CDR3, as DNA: TGTGCCAGCAGCCAGCGGACTAGCGGGGAAGAGACCCAGTACTTC.

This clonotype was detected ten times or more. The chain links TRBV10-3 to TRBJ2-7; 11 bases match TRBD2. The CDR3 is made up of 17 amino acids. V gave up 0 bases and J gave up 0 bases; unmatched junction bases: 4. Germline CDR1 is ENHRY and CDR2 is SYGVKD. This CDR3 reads CAISESGSGRGSYEQYF. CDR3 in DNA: TGTGCCATCAGTGAGTCGGGTAGCGGGAGGGGCTCCTACGAGCAGTACTTC.

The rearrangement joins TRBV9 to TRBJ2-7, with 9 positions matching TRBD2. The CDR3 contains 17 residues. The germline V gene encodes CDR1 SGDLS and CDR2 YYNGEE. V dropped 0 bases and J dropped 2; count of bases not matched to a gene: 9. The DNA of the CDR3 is TGTGCCAGCAGCGTAGAGGACAAGGCGGGAGGGACCTACGAGCAGTACTTC. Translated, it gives CASSVEDKAGGTYEQYF.

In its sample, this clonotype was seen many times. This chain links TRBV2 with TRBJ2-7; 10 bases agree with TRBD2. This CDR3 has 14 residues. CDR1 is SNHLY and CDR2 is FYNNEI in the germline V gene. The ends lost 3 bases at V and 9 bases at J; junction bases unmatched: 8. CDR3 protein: CASSDLHSSGRQYF. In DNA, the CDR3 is TGTGCCAGCAGTGACCTCCACTCTAGCGGGAGGCAGTACTTC.

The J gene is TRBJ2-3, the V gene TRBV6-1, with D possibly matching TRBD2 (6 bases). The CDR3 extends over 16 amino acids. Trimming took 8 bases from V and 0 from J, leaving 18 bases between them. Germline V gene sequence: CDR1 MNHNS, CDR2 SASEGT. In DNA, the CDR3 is TGTGCCAGCCGTAAGAATAGCGGCTCTAGCACAGATACGCAGTATTTT. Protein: CASRKNSGSSTDTQYF.

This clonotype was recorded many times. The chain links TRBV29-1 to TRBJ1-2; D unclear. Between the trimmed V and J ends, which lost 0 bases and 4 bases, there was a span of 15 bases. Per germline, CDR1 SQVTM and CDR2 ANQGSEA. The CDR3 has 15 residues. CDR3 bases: TGCAGCGTTGAAGAGCCGAGGGAGGCGCTCTATGGCTACACCTTC. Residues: CSVEEPREALYGYTF.

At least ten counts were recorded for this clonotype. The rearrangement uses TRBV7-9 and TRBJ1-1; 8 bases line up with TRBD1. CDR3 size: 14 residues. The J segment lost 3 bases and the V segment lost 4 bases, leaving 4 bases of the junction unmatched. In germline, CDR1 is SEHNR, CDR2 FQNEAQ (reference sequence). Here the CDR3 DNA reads TGTGCCAGCAGCTCGGGGACAGGATACACTGAAGCTTTCTTT. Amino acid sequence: CASSSGTGYTEAFF.

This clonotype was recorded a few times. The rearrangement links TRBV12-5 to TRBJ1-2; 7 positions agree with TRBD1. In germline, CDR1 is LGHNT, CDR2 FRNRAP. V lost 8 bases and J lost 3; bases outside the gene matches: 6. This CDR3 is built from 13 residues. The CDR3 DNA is TGTGCTAGTAACCCAGGGGGGTACTATGGCTACACCTTC. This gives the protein CASNPGGYYGYTF.

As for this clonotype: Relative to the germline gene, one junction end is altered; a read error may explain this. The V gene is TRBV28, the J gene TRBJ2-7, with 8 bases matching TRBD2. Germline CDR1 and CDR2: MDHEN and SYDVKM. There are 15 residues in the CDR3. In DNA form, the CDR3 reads TGCGCCAGCAGCCAAGCCGAAAGCGGGAGTAACGAGCAGTACTTC. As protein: CASSQAESGSNEQYF.

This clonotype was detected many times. CDR3 loop: CASSPAQGGQKPQHF. CDR3 DNA: TGTGCCAGCTCACCAGCTCAGGGAGGGCAGAAGCCCCAGCATTTT. This chain links TRBV18 with TRBJ1-5; TRBD1 is a possible D gene (5 bases). The germline V and J ends were trimmed by 2 bases and 8 bases, with 16 bases remaining between them. CDR1 KGHSH and CDR2 LQKENI come from the germline V gene. The CDR3 is 15 residues long.

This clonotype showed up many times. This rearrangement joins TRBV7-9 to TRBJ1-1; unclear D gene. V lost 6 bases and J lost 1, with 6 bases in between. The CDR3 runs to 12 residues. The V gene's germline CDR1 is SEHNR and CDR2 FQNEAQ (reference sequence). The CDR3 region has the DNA TGTGCCAGCAGTACTCCGAACACTGAAGCTTTCTTT. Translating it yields CASSTPNTEAFF.

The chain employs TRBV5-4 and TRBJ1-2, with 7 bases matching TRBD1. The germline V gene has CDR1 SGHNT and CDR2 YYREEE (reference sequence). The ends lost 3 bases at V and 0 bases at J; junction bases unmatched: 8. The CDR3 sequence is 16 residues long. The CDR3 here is CASSWKAGTANYGYTF. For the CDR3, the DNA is TGTGCCAGCAGCTGGAAGGCCGGGACAGCTAACTATGGCTACACCTTC.

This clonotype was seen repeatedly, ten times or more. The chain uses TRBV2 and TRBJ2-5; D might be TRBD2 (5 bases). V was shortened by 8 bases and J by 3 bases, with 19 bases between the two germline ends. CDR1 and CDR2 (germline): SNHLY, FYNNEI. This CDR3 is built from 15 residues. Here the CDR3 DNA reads TGTGCCAGCTATGAGGGATGGCGGGTCGAAGAGACCCAGTACTTC. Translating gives CASYEGWRVEETQYF.

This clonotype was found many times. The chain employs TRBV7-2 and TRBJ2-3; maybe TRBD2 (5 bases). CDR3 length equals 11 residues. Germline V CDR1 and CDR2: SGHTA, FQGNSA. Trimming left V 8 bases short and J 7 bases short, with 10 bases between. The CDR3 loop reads CASEEGYTQYF. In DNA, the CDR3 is TGTGCCAGCGAAGAGGGCTATACGCAGTATTTT. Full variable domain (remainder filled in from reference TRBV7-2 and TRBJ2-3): GAGVSQSPSNKVTEKGKDVELRCDPISGHTALYWYRQSLGQGLEFLIYFQGNSAPDKSGLPSDRFSAERTGGSVSTLTIQRTQQEDSAVYLCASEEGYTQYFGPGTRLTVL.

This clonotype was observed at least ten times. CDR3 bases: TGTGCCACCAGTGATAACGGGAGGGCTGAAGATACGCAGTATTTT. Amino acids: CATSDNGRAEDTQYF. V is TRBV24-1 and J is TRBJ2-3; 8 bases are a match to TRBD2. The J segment lost 5 bases and the V segment lost 3 bases, leaving 6 bases of the junction unmatched. The CDR3 contains 15 residues. CDR1 is KGHDR, CDR2 SFDVKD, per germline.

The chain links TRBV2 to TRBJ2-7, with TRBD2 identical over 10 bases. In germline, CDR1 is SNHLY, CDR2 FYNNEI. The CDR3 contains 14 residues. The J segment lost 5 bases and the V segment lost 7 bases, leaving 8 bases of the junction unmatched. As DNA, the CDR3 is TGTGCCAGCAAGCTAGCGGGAGAGGATGACGAGCAGTACTTC. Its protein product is CASKLAGEDDEQYF.